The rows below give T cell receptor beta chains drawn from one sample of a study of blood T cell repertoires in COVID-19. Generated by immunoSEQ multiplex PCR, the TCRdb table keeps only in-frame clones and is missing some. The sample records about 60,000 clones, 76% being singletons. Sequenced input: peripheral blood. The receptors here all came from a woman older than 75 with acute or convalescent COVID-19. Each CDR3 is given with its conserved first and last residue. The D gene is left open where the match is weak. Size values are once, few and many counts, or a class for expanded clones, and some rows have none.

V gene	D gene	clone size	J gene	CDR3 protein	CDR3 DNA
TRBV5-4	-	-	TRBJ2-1	CASSFQKGLSNEQFF	TGTGCCAGCAGCTTTCAGAAGGGGCTTAGCAATGAGCAGTTCTTC
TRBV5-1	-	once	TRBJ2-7	CASSLTGGPYEQYF	TGCGCCAGCAGCTTGACCGGGGGGCCCTACGAGCAGTACTTC
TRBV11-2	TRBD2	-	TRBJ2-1	CASSARTSGNLNNEQFF	TGTGCCAGCAGCGCCCGGACTAGCGGGAATCTCAACAATGAGCAGTTCTTC
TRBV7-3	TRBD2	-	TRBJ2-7	CASSLASGTSIHEQYF	TGTGCCAGCAGCTTAGCCTCCGGGACTAGCATCCACGAGCAGTACTTC
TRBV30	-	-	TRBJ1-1	CAWRAPTRNTEAFF	TGTGCCTGGAGAGCGCCCACTCGGAACACTGAAGCTTTCTTT
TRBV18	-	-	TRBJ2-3	CASSPPEADTQYF	TGTGCCAGCTCACCACCCGAGGCAGATACGCAGTATTTT
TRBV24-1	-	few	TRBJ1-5	CATSDSRSGNQPQHF	TGTGCCACCAGTGATTCCCGGTCCGGCAATCAGCCCCAGCATTTT
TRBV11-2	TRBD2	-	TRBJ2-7	CASSRISGSYEQYF	TGTGCCAGCAGCCGAATTAGCGGGAGCTACGAGCAGTACTTC
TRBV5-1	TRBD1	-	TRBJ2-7	CASSLRQGYSYEQYF	TGCGCCAGCAGCTTGAGACAGGGGTACTCCTACGAGCAGTACTTC
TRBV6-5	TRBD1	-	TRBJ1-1	CASSYGQGALGTEAFF	TGTGCCAGCAGTTATGGACAGGGGGCGCTCGGCACTGAAGCTTTCTTT
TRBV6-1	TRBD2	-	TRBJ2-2	CASSAGLAGNTGELFF	TGTGCCAGCAGTGCCGGACTAGCGGGAAACACCGGGGAGCTGTTTTTT
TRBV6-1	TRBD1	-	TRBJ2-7	CASSETGGPRVEQYF	TGTGCCAGCAGTGAAACAGGGGGTCCTCGCGTCGAGCAGTACTTC
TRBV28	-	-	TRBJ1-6	CASSAIRRSNSPLHF	TGTGCCAGCAGTGCGATCAGGAGGAGTAATTCACCCCTCCACTTT
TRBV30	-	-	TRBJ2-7	CAWSVAWSYEQYF	TGTGCCTGGAGTGTCGCGTGGAGCTACGAGCAGTACTTC
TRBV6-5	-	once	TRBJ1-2	CASSYGAGMMVQGTF	TGTGCCAGCAGTTACGGAGCAGGGATGATGGTCCAGGGCACCTTC
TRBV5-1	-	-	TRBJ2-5	CASSPGQGETQYF	TGCGCCAGCAGCCCCGGACAAGGAGAGACCCAGTACTTC
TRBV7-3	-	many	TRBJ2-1	CASATGAVSYNEQFF	TGTGCCAGCGCTACGGGTGCCGTTTCCTACAATGAGCAGTTCTTC
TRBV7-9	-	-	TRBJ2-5	CASSFHYVQETQYF	TGTGCCAGCAGCTTCCACTACGTCCAAGAGACCCAGTACTTC
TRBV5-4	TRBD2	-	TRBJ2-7	CASSPGGGGYEQYF	TGTGCCAGCAGCCCCGGGGGGGGAGGTTACGAGCAGTACTTC
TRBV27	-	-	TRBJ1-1	CASRRQSTEAFF	TGTGCCAGCAGGCGACAGAGCACTGAAGCTTTCTTT
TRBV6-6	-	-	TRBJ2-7	CASSYSEAYEQYF	TGTGCCAGCAGTTATAGCGAGGCCTACGAGCAGTACTTC
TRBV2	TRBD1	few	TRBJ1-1	CASRAYQGGGDTEAFF	TGTGCCAGCAGGGCCTACCAGGGGGGTGGGGACACTGAAGCTTTCTTT
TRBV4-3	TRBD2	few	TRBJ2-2	CASSLDSGRGTGELFF	TGCGCCAGCAGCCTCGATAGCGGGAGAGGAACCGGGGAGCTGTTTTTT
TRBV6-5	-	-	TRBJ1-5	CASSYGGPQHF	TGTGCCAGCAGTTACGGCGGGCCCCAGCATTTT
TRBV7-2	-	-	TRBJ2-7	CASSHPRAEQYF	TGTGCCAGCAGCCACCCGCGGGCCGAGCAGTACTTC
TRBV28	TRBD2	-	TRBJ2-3	CASSLSETGGRSQYF	TGTGCCAGCAGTTTATCCGAAACCGGGGGGAGGTCGCAGTATTTT
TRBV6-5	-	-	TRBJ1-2	CASSPGGQMNGYTF	TGTGCCAGCTCCCCCGGGGGGCAGATGAACGGCTACACCTTC
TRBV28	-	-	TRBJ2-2	CASSLRGAPTGELFF	TGTGCCAGCAGTTTACGGGGGGCGCCTACCGGGGAGCTGTTTTTT
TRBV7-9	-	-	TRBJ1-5	CASSSGSRGLPQHF	TGTGCCAGCAGCTCCGGGAGCCGTGGGTTGCCCCAGCATTTT
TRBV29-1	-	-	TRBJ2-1	CSVDRRRGGEQFF	TGCAGCGTTGACCGCCGCCGGGGTGGTGAGCAGTTCTTC